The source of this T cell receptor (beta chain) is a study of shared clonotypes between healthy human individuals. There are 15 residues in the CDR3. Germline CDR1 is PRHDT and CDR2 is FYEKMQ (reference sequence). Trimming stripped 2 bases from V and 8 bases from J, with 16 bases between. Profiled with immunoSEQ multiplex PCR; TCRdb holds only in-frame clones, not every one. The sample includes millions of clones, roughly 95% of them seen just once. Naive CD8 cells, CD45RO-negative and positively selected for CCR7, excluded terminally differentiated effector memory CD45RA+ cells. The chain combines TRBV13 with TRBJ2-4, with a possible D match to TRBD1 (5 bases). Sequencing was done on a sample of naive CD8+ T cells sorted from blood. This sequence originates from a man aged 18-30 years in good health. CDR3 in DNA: TGTGCCAGCAGCTTATTTGGTTCAGGGAAGGACATTCAGTACTTC. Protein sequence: CASSLFGSGKDIQYF. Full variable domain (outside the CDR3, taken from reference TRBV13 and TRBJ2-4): AAGVIQSPRHLIKEKRETATLKCYPIPRHDTVYWYQQGPGQDPQFLISFYEKMQSDKGSIPDRFSAQQFSDYHSELNMSSLELGDSALYFCASSLFGSGKDIQYFGAGTRLSVL.